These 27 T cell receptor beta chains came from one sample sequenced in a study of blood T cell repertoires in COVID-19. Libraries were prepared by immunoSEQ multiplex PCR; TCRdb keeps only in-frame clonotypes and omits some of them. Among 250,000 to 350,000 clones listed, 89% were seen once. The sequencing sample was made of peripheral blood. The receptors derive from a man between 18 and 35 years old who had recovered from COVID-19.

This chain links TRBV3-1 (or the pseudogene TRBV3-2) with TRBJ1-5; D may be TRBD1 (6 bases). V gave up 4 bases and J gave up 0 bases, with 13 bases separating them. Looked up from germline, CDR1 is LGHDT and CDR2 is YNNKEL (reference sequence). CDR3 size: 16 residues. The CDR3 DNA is TGTGCCAGCAGCCTGGGACATGACTATAGCAATCAGCCCCAGCATTTT. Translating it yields CASSLGHDYSNQPQHF.

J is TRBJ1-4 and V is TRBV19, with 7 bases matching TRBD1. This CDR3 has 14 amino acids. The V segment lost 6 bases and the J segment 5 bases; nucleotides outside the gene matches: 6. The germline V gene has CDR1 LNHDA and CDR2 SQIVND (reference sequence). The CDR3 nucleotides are TGTGCCAGTAGCCTGGACAGGTCAAATGAAAAACTGTTTTTT. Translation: CASSLDRSNEKLFF.

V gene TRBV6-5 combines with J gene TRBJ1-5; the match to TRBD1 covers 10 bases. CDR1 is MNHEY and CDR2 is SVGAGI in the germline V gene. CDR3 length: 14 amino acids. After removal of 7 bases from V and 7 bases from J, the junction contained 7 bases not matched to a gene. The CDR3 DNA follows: TGTGCCAGCAAATGGGACAGGGGAGAGCAGCCCCAGCATTTT. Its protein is CASKWDRGEQPQHF.

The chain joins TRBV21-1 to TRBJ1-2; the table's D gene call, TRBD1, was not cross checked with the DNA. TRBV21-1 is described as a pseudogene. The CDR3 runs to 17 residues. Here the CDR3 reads CASPNKVETGTVHGYTF. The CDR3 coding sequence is TGTGCCAGTCCCAATAAAGTTGAGACAGGCACCGTCCATGGCTACACCTTC.

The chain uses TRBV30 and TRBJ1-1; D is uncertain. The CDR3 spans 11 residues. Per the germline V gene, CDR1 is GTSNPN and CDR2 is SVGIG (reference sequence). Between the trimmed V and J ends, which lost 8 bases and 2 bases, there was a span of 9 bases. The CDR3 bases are TGTGCCCGAGGGAGTAACACTGAAGCTTTCTTT. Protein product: CARGSNTEAFF.

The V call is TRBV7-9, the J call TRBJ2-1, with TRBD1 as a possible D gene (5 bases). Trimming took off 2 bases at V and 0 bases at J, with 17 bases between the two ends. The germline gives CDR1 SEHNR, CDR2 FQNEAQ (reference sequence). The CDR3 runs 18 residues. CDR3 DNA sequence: TGTGCCAGCAGCTTACCCCGGATAGGGGTTCGCTCCTACAATGAGCAGTTCTTC. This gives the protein CASSLPRIGVRSYNEQFF.

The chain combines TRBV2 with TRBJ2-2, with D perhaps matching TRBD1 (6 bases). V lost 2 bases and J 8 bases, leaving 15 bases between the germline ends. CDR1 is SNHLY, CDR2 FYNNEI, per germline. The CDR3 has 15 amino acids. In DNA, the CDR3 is TGTGCCAGCAGTGAAAACAGGGCATATTTGGGGGAGCTGTTTTTT. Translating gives CASSENRAYLGELFF.

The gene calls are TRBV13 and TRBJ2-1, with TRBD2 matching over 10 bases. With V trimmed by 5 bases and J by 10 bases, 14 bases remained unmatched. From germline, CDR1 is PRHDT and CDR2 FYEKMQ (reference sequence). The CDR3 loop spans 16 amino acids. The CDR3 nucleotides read TGTGCCAGCAGCCTGTACAGCGGGGGGGCCTATTACGAGCAGTTCTTC. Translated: CASSLYSGGAYYEQFF.

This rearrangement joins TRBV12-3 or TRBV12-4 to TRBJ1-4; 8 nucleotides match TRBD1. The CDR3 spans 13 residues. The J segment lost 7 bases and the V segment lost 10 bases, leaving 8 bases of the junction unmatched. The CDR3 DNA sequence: TGTGCCACAGCGACAGGGGACACTGAAAAACTGTTTTTT. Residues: CATATGDTEKLFF.

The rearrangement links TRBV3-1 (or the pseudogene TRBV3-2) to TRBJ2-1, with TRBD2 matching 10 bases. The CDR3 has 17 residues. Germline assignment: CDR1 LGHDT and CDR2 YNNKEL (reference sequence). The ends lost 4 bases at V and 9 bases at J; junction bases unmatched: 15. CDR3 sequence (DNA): TGTGCCAGCAGCCGCGGTGGAGCGTTACTAGCGGGAAGTGAGCAGTTCTTC. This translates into CASSRGGALLAGSEQFF.

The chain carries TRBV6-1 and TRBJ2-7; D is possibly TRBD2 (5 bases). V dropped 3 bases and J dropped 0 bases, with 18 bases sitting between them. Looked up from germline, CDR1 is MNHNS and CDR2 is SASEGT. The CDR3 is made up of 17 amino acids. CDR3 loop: CASSDLIQTIYSYEQYF. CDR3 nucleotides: TGTGCCAGCAGTGATTTAATCCAGACTATTTACTCCTACGAGCAGTACTTC.

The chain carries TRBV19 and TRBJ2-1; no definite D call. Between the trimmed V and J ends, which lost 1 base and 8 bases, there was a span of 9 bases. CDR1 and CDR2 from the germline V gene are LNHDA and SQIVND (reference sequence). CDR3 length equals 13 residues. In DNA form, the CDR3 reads TGTGCCAGTAGTATAGCGGGTGACTATGAGCAGTTCTTC. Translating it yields CASSIAGDYEQFF.

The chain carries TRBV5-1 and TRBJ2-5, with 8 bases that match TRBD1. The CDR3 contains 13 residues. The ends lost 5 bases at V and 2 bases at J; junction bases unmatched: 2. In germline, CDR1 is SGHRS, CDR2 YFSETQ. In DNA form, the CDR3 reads TGCGCCAGCAGGGACAGGGTACAAGAGACCCAGTACTTC. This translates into CASRDRVQETQYF.

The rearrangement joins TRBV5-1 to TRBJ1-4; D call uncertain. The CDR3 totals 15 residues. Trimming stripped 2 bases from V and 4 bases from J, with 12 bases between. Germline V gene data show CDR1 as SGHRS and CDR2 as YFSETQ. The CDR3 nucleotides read TGCGCCAGCAGCTTAGACAATCCTTTTAATGAAAAACTGTTTTTT. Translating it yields CASSLDNPFNEKLFF.

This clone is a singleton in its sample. CDR3: CASSETTGFVEAFF. The CDR3 DNA reads as TGTGCCAGCAGCGAGACGACAGGGTTTGTAGAAGCTTTCTTT. V is TRBV5-4 and J is TRBJ1-1; TRBD1 agrees at 7 bases. With 4 bases clipped from V and 8 bases from J, the junction kept 11 bases outside the gene matches. Germline V gene data show CDR1 as SGHNT and CDR2 as YYREEE (reference sequence). This CDR3 region has 14 residues. Complete variable domain (other parts from reference TRBV5-4 and TRBJ1-1): ETGVTQSPTHLIKTRGQQVTLRCSSQSGHNTVSWYQQALGQGPQFIFQYYREEENGRGNFPPRFSGLQFPNYSSELNVNALELDDSALYLCASSETTGFVEAFFGQGTRLTVV.

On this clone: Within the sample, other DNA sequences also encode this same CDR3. The CDR3 sequence: CASSSGTGDYEQYF. CDR3 DNA sequence: TGCGCCAGCAGCTCCGGGACAGGAGACTACGAGCAGTACTTC. V is TRBV5-1 and J is TRBJ2-7; 8 bases line up with TRBD1. V was pared by 3 bases and J by 3 bases, with 5 bases of the junction left unmatched. Germline V gene lookup returns CDR1 SGHRS and CDR2 YFSETQ. CDR3 length equals 14 residues.

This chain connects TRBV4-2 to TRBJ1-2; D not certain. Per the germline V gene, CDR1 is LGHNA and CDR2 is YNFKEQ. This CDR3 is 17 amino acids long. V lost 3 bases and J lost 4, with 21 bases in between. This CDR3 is CASSHFTRETSFYGYTF. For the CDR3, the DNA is TGTGCCAGCAGCCACTTCACCAGAGAAACTAGCTTCTATGGCTACACCTTC.

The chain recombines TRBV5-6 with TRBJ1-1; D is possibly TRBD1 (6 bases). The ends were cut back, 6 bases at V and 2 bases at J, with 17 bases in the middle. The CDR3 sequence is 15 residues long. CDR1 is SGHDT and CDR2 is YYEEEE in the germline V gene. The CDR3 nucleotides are TGTGCCAGCACCCTGGTAGGGGGTCTAAACACTGAAGCTTTCTTT. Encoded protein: CASTLVGGLNTEAFF.

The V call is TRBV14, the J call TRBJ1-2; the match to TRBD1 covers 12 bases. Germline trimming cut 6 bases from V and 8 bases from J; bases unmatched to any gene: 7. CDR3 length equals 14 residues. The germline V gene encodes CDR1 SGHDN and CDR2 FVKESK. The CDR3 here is CASSPGQGAKGYTF. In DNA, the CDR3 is TGTGCCAGCAGTCCGGGACAGGGGGCGAAAGGCTACACCTTC.

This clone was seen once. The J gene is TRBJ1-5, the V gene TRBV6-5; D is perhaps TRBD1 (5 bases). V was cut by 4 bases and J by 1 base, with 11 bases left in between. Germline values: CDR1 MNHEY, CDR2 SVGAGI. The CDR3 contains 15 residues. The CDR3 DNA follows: TGTGCCAGCAGTTTCGACAGCTCCAGCAATCAGCCCCAGCATTTT. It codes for CASSFDSSSNQPQHF.

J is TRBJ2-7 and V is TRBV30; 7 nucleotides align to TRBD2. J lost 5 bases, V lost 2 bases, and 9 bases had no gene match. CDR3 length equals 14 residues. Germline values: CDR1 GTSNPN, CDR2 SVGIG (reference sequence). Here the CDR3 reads CAWSPGAGSDEQYF. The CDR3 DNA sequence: TGTGCCTGGAGTCCGGGAGCGGGGTCAGACGAGCAGTACTTC.

CDR3 nucleotides: TGTGCCAGCAGCCAAGGATGGACTAGCTCTAGCACAGATACGCAGTATTTT. It is translated as CASSQGWTSSSTDTQYF. V usage is TRBV3-1 (or the pseudogene TRBV3-2) and J usage is TRBJ2-3, with TRBD2 matching over 8 bases. CDR3 size: 17 residues. Germline V lookup: CDR1 LGHDT, CDR2 YNNKEL (reference sequence). Trimming removed 1 base from V and 0 bases from J; junction bases left unmatched: 6.

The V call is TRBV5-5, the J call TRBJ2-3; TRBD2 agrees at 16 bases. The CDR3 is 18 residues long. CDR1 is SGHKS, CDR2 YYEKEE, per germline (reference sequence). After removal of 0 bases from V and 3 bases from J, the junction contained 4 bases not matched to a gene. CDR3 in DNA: TGTGCCAGCAGCTTGGCGGGGACTAGCGGGGGGGCAACAGATACGCAGTATTTT. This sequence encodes CASSLAGTSGGATDTQYF.

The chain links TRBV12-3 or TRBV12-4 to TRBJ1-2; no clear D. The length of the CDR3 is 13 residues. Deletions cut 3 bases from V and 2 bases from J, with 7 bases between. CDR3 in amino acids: CASSFTENYGYTF. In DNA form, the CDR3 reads TGTGCCAGCAGTTTCACAGAAAACTATGGCTACACCTTC.

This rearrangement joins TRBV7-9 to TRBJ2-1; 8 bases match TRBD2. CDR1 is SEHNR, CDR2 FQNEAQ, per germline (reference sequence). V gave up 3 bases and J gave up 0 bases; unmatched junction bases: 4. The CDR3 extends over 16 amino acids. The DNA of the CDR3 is TGTGCCAGCAGCTTCGGGGCGGGGGGCTCCTACAATGAGCAGTTCTTC. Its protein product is CASSFGAGGSYNEQFF.

The chain's CDR3 is CASSTSELNEQFF. The CDR3 DNA is TGTGCCAGCAGCACTTCGGAGCTCAATGAGCAGTTCTTC. This chain uses TRBV7-3 with TRBJ2-1; D gene unclear. The CDR3 consists of 13 residues. The V gene lost 5 bases and the J gene lost 6 bases, with 11 bases spanning the gap. Germline-derived CDR1 and CDR2 are SGHTA and FQGTGA.

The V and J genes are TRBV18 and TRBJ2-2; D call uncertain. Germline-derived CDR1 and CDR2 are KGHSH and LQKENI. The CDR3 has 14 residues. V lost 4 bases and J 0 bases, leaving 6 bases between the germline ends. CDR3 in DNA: TGTGCCAGCTCACGCACAGCGAACACCGGGGAGCTGTTTTTT. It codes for CASSRTANTGELFF.